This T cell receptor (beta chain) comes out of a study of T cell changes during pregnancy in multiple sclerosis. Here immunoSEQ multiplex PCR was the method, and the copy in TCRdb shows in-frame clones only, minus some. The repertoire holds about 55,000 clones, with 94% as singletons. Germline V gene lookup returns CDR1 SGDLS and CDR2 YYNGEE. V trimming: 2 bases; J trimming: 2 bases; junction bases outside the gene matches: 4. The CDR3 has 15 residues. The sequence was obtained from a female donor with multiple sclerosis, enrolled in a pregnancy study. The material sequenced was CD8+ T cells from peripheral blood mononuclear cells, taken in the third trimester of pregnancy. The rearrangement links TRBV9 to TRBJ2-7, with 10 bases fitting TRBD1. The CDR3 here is CASSVGTGATYEQYF. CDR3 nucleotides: TGTGCCAGCAGCGTCGGGACAGGGGCCACCTACGAGCAGTACTTC. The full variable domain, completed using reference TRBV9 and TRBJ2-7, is DSGVTQTPKHLITATGQRVTLRCSPRSGDLSVYWYQQSLDQGLQFLIQYYNGEERAKGNILERFSAQQFPDLHSELNLSSLELGDSALYFCASSVGTGATYEQYFGPGTRLTVT.